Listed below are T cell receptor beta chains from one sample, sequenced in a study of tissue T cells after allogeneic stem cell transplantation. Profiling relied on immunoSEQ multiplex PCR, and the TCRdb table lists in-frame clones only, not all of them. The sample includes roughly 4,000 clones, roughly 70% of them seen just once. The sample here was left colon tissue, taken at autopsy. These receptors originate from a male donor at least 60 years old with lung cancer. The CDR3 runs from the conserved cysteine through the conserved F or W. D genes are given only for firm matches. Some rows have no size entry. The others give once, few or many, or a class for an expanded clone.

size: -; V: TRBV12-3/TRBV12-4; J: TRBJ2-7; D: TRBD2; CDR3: CASTHGRGYEQYF; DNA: TGTGCCAGCACCCACGGGAGGGGTTACGAGCAGTACTTC
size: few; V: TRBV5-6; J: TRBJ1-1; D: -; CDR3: CASSLGYEAFF; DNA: TGTGCCAGCAGCTTGGGTTATGAAGCTTTCTTT
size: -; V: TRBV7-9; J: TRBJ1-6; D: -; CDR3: CASSEMVSPLHF; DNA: TGTGCCAGCAGCGAAATGGTTTCACCCCTCCACTTT
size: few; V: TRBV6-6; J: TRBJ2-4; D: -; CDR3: CASSPQGRDIQYF; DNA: TGTGCCAGCAGTCCTCAGGGTCGAGACATTCAGTACTTC
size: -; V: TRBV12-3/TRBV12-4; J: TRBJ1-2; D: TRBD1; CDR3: CASSFGQGVRYTF; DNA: TGTGCCAGCAGTTTTGGACAGGGAGTCCGCTACACCTTC
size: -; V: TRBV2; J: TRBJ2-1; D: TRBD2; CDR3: CASSPSGRGYEQFF; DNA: TGTGCCAGCAGTCCTAGCGGGAGGGGGTATGAGCAGTTCTTC
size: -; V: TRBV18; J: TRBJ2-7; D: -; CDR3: CASSPPSSYEQYF; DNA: TGTGCCAGCTCACCACCAAGCTCCTACGAGCAGTACTTC
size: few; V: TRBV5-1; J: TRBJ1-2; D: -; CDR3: CASSLAGGAGGYGYTF; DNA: TGCGCCAGCAGCTTGGCTGGGGGGGCTGGTGGCTATGGCTACACCTTC
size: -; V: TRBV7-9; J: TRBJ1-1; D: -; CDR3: CASSLVGEAFF; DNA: TGTGCCAGCAGCTTGGTGGGGGAAGCTTTCTTT
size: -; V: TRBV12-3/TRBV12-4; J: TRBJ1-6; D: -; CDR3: CASNSPLHF; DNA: TGTGCCAGTAATTCACCCCTCCACTTT
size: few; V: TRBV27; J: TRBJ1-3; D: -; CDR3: CASSIPGSGTIYF; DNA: TGTGCCAGCAGTATACCGGGGTCAGGGACCATATATTTT